What follows are 28 T cell receptor beta chains derived from one specimen sequenced in a study of T cell responses to AZD1222 COVID-19 vaccine. Profiled with immunoSEQ multiplex PCR; TCRdb holds only in-frame clones, not every one. This sample has 99,000 or so clones, with 85% to 90% found just once. The specimen comprised peripheral blood, sampled on day 0 of AZD1222 vaccination. These receptors were taken from an adult in good health.

The chain couples TRBV10-2 to TRBJ1-3, with a tentative D call TRBD1 (6 bases). This CDR3 region has 15 residues. V was cut by 3 bases and J by 4 bases, with 13 bases left in between. Germline assignment: CDR1 WSHSY and CDR2 SAAADI. CDR3 region: CASSEAGTIGNTIYF. As DNA, the CDR3 is TGCGCCAGCAGTGAAGCAGGGACAATAGGAAACACCATATATTTT.

The gene calls are TRBV4-2 and TRBJ2-1, with TRBD2 matching over 8 bases. The CDR3 consists of 18 residues. Germline CDR1 reads LGHNA; CDR2 reads YNFKEQ. Losses at the gene ends were 3 bases for V and 6 bases for J; bases not matched to a gene: 16. This CDR3 is CASSQDPPGLVMGNEQFF. The CDR3 DNA sequence: TGTGCCAGCAGCCAGGACCCCCCGGGACTAGTGATGGGCAATGAGCAGTTCTTC.

The chain carries TRBV5-1 and TRBJ2-3; D call uncertain. Germline CDR1 is SGHRS and CDR2 is YFSETQ. This CDR3 has 14 residues. Trimming took 0 bases from V and 4 from J, leaving 9 bases between them. CDR3 DNA sequence: TGCGCCAGCAGCTTGGGGAGCCGCGCAGATACGCAGTATTTT. As protein: CASSLGSRADTQYF. The variable domain in full, with the rest retrieved from reference TRBV5-1 and TRBJ2-3, is KAGVTQTPRYLIKTRGQQVTLSCSPISGHRSVSWYQQTPGQGLQFLFEYFSETQRNKGNFPGRFSGRQFSNSRSEMNVSTLELGDSALYLCASSLGSRADTQYFGPGTRLTVL.

The rearrangement links TRBV4-2 to TRBJ1-1; no definite D call. Trimming shortened V by 3 bases and J by 1 base, and 3 bases separated the two germline ends. The CDR3 runs to 12 residues. Germline V gene sequence: CDR1 LGHNA, CDR2 YNFKEQ. CDR3 DNA sequence: TGTGCCAGCAGCCACGGGAACACTGAAGCTTTCTTT. This gives the protein CASSHGNTEAFF.

V is TRBV6-5 and J is TRBJ1-2, with D tentatively TRBD1 (5 bases). V shed 6 bases and J shed 5 bases, with 16 bases lying between them. The CDR3 contains 14 residues. Looked up from germline, CDR1 is MNHEY and CDR2 is SVGAGI. This CDR3 reads CASSRNPGLYGYTF. The DNA for the CDR3 is TGTGCCAGCAGCCGAAATCCGGGGCTATATGGCTACACCTTC.

The V and J genes are TRBV19 and TRBJ1-2, with 9 nucleotides matching TRBD1. The CDR3 loop spans 16 amino acids. Germline CDR1 and CDR2: LNHDA and SQIVND (reference sequence). Losses at the gene ends were 4 bases for V and 2 bases for J; bases not matched to a gene: 8. Here the CDR3 reads CASSRDRVGQNYGYTF. In DNA, the CDR3 is TGTGCCAGTAGTAGGGACAGGGTTGGGCAGAACTATGGCTACACCTTC.

The sample holds one count of this clone. The chain uses TRBV5-5 and TRBJ2-7; D is ambiguous. Germline CDR1 SGHKS, CDR2 YYEKEE (reference sequence). This CDR3 has 15 residues. Trimming removed 1 base at V and 0 bases at J, with 11 bases between. This CDR3 is CASSLSPTTSYEQYF. CDR3 in DNA: TGTGCCAGCAGCTTGTCCCCCACGACCTCCTACGAGCAGTACTTC.

The chain links TRBV2 to TRBJ2-1; D possibly matches TRBD1 or TRBD2 (6 bases each). Per germline, CDR1 SNHLY and CDR2 FYNNEI. The CDR3 contains 16 residues. V lost 6 bases to trimming and J lost 2 bases, with 17 bases between them. The CDR3 reads CASSTEGGGAYNEQFF. In DNA, the CDR3 is TGTGCCAGCAGCACCGAAGGGGGAGGCGCCTACAATGAGCAGTTCTTC.

The chain has TRBV3-1 (or the pseudogene TRBV3-2) and TRBJ2-3; a possible D gene is TRBD1 (6 bases). Trimming took off 2 bases at V and 5 bases at J, with 14 bases between the two ends. Germline V gene data show CDR1 as LGHDT and CDR2 as YNNKEL (reference sequence). There are 15 residues in the CDR3. In DNA, the CDR3 is TGTGCCAGCAGCCAAACAGGGTTAGGGGGAGATACGCAGTATTTT. Encoded protein: CASSQTGLGGDTQYF.

This chain joins TRBV2 and TRBJ2-5, with D hard to call. CDR3 length: 14 residues. Germline V gives CDR1 SNHLY, CDR2 FYNNEI. Trimming took off 2 bases at V and 2 bases at J, with 9 bases between the two ends. CDR3 amino acids: CASSERQSQETQYF. The DNA of the CDR3 is TGTGCCAGCAGTGAACGGCAGTCGCAAGAGACCCAGTACTTC.

V gene TRBV2 combines with J gene TRBJ1-5; 7 bases agree with TRBD1. Germline V CDR1 and CDR2: SNHLY, FYNNEI. Trimming at V came to 6 bases and at J to 3 bases, leaving 5 bases not matched to a gene. The CDR3 consists of 14 residues. The CDR3 is CASSKGQPNQPQHF. CDR3 coding DNA: TGTGCCAGCAGCAAGGGACAGCCCAATCAGCCCCAGCATTTT.

This clone was detected once. The V call is TRBV3-1 (or the pseudogene TRBV3-2), the J call TRBJ2-7; TRBD1 agrees at 7 bases. V lost 4 bases, J lost 7 bases, and 10 bases stayed unmatched. The CDR3 consists of 14 residues. In germline, CDR1 is LGHDT, CDR2 YNNKEL (reference sequence). CDR3 sequence reads: CASSPSRIRGEQYF. For the CDR3, the DNA is TGTGCCAGCAGCCCATCCCGGATCAGGGGGGAGCAGTACTTC.

The chain couples TRBV7-6 to TRBJ1-4; maybe TRBD1 (6 bases). The germline V and J ends were trimmed by 1 base and 7 bases, with 7 bases remaining between them. The V gene's germline CDR1 is SGHVS and CDR2 FNYEAQ. The CDR3 has 13 amino acids. The CDR3 loop is CASSLGGGEKLFF. CDR3 nucleotides: TGTGCCAGCAGCTTAGGAGGGGGTGAAAAACTGTTTTTT.

The chain uses TRBV10-2 and TRBJ1-6; D remains unclear. The CDR3 has 12 residues. CDR1 WSHSY and CDR2 SAAADI come from the germline V gene. Trimming took 6 bases from V and 8 from J, leaving 8 bases between them. For the CDR3, the DNA is TGCGCCAGCAGGCTCAGAGATTCACCCCTCCACTTT. The encoded protein is CASRLRDSPLHF.

The chain employs TRBV11-2 and TRBJ2-3; 8 bases match TRBD1. After removal of 6 bases from V and 4 bases from J, the junction contained 9 bases not matched to a gene. Germline V gene data show CDR1 as SGHAT and CDR2 as FQNNGV. The CDR3 length is 15 residues. Here the CDR3 DNA reads TGTGCCAGCAGTCGGGACAGGAGATTCGCAGATACGCAGTATTTT. Protein product: CASSRDRRFADTQYF.

This chain uses TRBV5-1 with TRBJ1-5; D gene uncertain. CDR1 SGHRS and CDR2 YFSETQ come from the germline V gene. The CDR3 is made up of 16 amino acids. Trimming took off 4 bases at V and 0 bases at J, with 14 bases between the two ends. As DNA, the CDR3 is TGCGCCAGCAGCGCTGGGTTTTATTATAGCAATCAGCCCCAGCATTTT. Protein: CASSAGFYYSNQPQHF.

The rearrangement joins TRBV5-1 to TRBJ2-2, with 9 bases lining up with TRBD1. The CDR3 has 16 amino acids. Germline V gene sequence: CDR1 SGHRS, CDR2 YFSETQ. V lost 3 bases to trimming and J lost 8 bases; unmatched junction nucleotides: 11. CDR3 nucleotide sequence: TGCGCCAGCAGCTCTTTTACCGGGACAGGGTCGGGGGAGCTGTTTTTT. Translated: CASSSFTGTGSGELFF.

Details on this clone: Mismatch with germline at one junction end may stem from a read error. The rearrangement uses TRBV14 and TRBJ1-2, with no clear D. The CDR3 runs 13 residues. Per germline, CDR1 SGHDN and CDR2 FVKESK. The chain's CDR3 is CASSQTAAWVLAF. As DNA, the CDR3 is TGTGCCAGCAGCCAAACCGCCGCATGGGTTCTCGCCTTC. Full variable domain (missing parts from reference TRBV14 and TRBJ1-2): EAGVTQFPSHSVIEKGQTVTLRCDPISGHDNLYWYRRVMGKEIKFLLHFVKESKQDESGMPNNRFLAERTGGTYSTLKVQPAELEDSGVYFCASSQTAAWVLAFGSGTRLTVV.

The chain has TRBV4-3 and TRBJ1-2; D is perhaps TRBD1 (5 bases). Deletions cut 3 bases from V and 6 bases from J, with 11 bases between. The CDR3 extends over 13 amino acids. Germline V gene data show CDR1 as LGHNA and CDR2 as YSLEER. The CDR3 nucleotides read TGCGCCAGCAGCCATTTAGGGGAGGATGGCTACACCTTC. Its translation is CASSHLGEDGYTF.

The CDR3 spells CAIVGLQNYEQYF. DNA of the CDR3: TGTGCCATCGTGGGACTACAAAACTACGAGCAGTACTTC. The chain is built from TRBV28 and TRBJ2-7; TRBD2 agrees at 7 bases. This CDR3 has 13 residues. J was trimmed by 3 bases and V by 10 bases; bases with no gene match: 9. Germline V gives CDR1 MDHEN, CDR2 SYDVKM. Together with reference TRBV28 and TRBJ2-7, the CDR3 gives the full variable domain: DVKVTQSSRYLVKRTGEKVFLECVQDMDHENMFWYRQDPGLGLRLIYFSYDVKMKEKGDIPEGYSVSREKKERFSLILESASTNQTSMYLCAIVGLQNYEQYFGPGTRLTVT.

The genes are TRBV9 and TRBJ1-4; D unresolved. The V gene's germline CDR1 is SGDLS and CDR2 YYNGEE. There are 14 residues in the CDR3. Trimming took 3 bases from V and 4 from J, leaving 10 bases between them. The CDR3 DNA reads TGTGCCAGCAGCGGCGACGACTTTAATGAAAAACTGTTTTTT. This codes for CASSGDDFNEKLFF. The full variable domain, in which reference TRBV9 and TRBJ1-4 provide the parts outside the CDR3, is DSGVTQTPKHLITATGQRVTLRCSPRSGDLSVYWYQQSLDQGLQFLIQYYNGEERAKGNILERFSAQQFPDLHSELNLSSLELGDSALYFCASSGDDFNEKLFFGSGTQLSVL.

The V gene is TRBV2, the J gene TRBJ1-2; TRBD1 might be the D (5 bases). Trimming took 8 bases from V and 4 from J, leaving 14 bases between them. Germline V gives CDR1 SNHLY, CDR2 FYNNEI. This CDR3 has 13 amino acids. The CDR3 coding sequence is TGTGCCAGCGGGACTTGGCAACGCTATGGCTACACCTTC. It codes for CASGTWQRYGYTF.

This chain joins TRBV6-5 and TRBJ1-2, with TRBD1 as a possible D gene (5 bases). V was cut by 7 bases and J by 4 bases, with 19 bases left in between. Germline V lookup: CDR1 MNHEY, CDR2 SVGAGI. CDR3 length: 15 residues. CDR3 residues: CASTHSYRGLYGYTF. The CDR3 coding sequence is TGTGCCAGCACCCACTCGTATAGGGGCCTCTATGGCTACACCTTC.

The chain couples TRBV18 to TRBJ1-1; 9 positions agree with TRBD1. This CDR3 has 15 residues. After removal of 4 bases from V and 5 bases from J, the junction contained 8 bases not matched to a gene. Germline V gene sequence: CDR1 KGHSH, CDR2 LQKENI. In DNA, the CDR3 is TGTGCCAGCTCACGTAAGGGACAGGGCGGGACTGAAGCTTTCTTT. Protein: CASSRKGQGGTEAFF.

This sequence joins TRBV15 and TRBJ1-5, with a weak D call TRBD1 (5 bases). Trimming removed 1 base from V and 9 bases from J, with 16 bases in between. This CDR3 comprises 15 residues. Germline V gene data show CDR1 as LNHNV and CDR2 as YYDKDF (reference sequence). CDR3 region: CATSRGDGANTPQHF. CDR3 DNA: TGTGCCACCAGCAGAGGTGACGGGGCCAACACGCCCCAGCATTTT.

This chain uses TRBV2 with TRBJ1-2; 7 nucleotides line up with TRBD1. This CDR3 contains 12 residues. The germline V gene encodes CDR1 SNHLY and CDR2 FYNNEI. The V and J ends lost 7 bases and 6 bases, in that order; junction bases with no gene match: 5. CDR3 DNA: TGTGCCAGCACGAAAGGGGGCCATGGCTACACCTTC. This gives the protein CASTKGGHGYTF.

The chain combines TRBV13 with TRBJ1-2, with 9 nucleotides matching TRBD1. Germline lookup yields CDR1 PRHDT and CDR2 FYEKMQ (reference sequence). V shed 2 bases, J shed 8 bases, and the junction held 6 bases outside the gene matches. The CDR3 is 14 residues long. CDR3 region: CASSLRDRDGGYTF. The CDR3 bases are TGTGCCAGCAGCTTACGGGACAGGGATGGAGGCTACACCTTC.

The J gene is TRBJ2-7, the V gene TRBV5-6, with D perhaps matching TRBD1 (7 bases). Germline values: CDR1 SGHDT, CDR2 YYEEEE. V lost 4 bases to trimming and J lost 1 base, with 15 bases between them. The CDR3 totals 15 residues. CDR3 sequence reads: CASSRDRLGSYEQYF. CDR3 DNA: TGTGCCAGCAGCCGGGACAGACTAGGATCCTACGAGCAGTACTTC.